Below are 8 T cell receptor beta chains sequenced from a single sample in a study of STAT5B mutations in CD4+ large granular lymphocyte leukemia. Sequenced by immunoSEQ multiplex PCR; TCRdb stores in-frame clones only, minus some. The repertoire includes fewer than 45,000 clones, around 84% of them detected once, and approximately 0.35% sits in the top ten. Specimen: CD4+ T cells from blood buffy coats. The receptors originated from a human donor in good health.

J is TRBJ1-2 and V is TRBV9; a weak D match, TRBD1 (6 bases). The CDR3 length is 14 residues. The germline V gene has CDR1 SGDLS and CDR2 YYNGEE. V was cut by 6 bases and J by 5 bases, with 17 bases left in between. CDR3 amino acids: CASTEGGIGYGYTF. The CDR3 DNA reads as TGTGCCAGCACCGAGGGGGGAATTGGATATGGCTACACCTTC.

DNA for the CDR3: TGTGCCAGCAACTCCATCGAAGCTTTCTTT. This sequence encodes CASNSIEAFF. The genes are TRBV5-6 and TRBJ1-1, with D hard to call. The germline CDR1 and CDR2 sequences are SGHDT and YYEEEE. The CDR3 loop spans 10 amino acids. V was cut by 6 bases and J by 8 bases, with 8 bases left in between.

The chain has TRBV19 and TRBJ1-1; 7 bases are a match to TRBD1. Per the germline V gene, CDR1 is LNHDA and CDR2 is SQIVND (reference sequence). The J segment lost 0 bases and the V segment lost 4 bases, leaving 8 bases of the junction unmatched. This CDR3 comprises 16 residues. The DNA for the CDR3 is TGTGCCAGTAGTAAGGGGACAGCAATCATGAACACTGAAGCTTTCTTT. It yields the protein CASSKGTAIMNTEAFF.

This sequence joins TRBV28 and TRBJ2-7; a possible D gene is TRBD2 (6 bases). This CDR3 has 14 amino acids. V lost 8 bases and J lost 5, with 19 bases in between. Germline CDR1 reads MDHEN; CDR2 reads SYDVKM. The CDR3 sequence is CASGGGTWGNEQYF. For the CDR3, the DNA is TGTGCCAGCGGAGGAGGGACGTGGGGGAACGAGCAGTACTTC.

This rearrangement joins TRBV6-1 to TRBJ1-2; the D is unclear. CDR1 is MNHNS and CDR2 is SASEGT in the germline V gene. The CDR3 has 9 residues. CDR3 DNA sequence: TGTGCAGGCTCAAAGGGCTACACCTTC. Amino acids: CAGSKGYTF.

The gene calls are TRBV6-5 and TRBJ1-3, with D maybe TRBD1 (5 bases). Germline CDR1 MNHEY, CDR2 SVGAGI. This CDR3 has 14 amino acids. V shed 5 bases and J shed 7 bases, with 15 bases lying between them. CDR3 in amino acids: CASSTRTSGNTIYF. In DNA, the CDR3 is TGTGCCAGCAGTACCCGAACATCAGGGAACACCATATATTTT.

Here the CDR3 DNA reads TGTGCCACCAGCAGCCGGGGACAGATCTACGAGCAGTACTTC. Protein sequence: CATSSRGQIYEQYF. The chain employs TRBV15 and TRBJ2-7; 7 positions agree with TRBD1. The CDR3 consists of 14 residues. The germline CDR1 and CDR2 sequences are LNHNV and YYDKDF (reference sequence). The J segment lost 3 bases and the V segment lost 3 bases, leaving 5 bases of the junction unmatched. The full variable domain, in which reference TRBV15 and TRBJ2-7 provide the parts outside the CDR3, is DAMVIQNPRYQVTQFGKPVTLSCSQTLNHNVMYWYQQKSSQAPKLLFHYYDKDFNNEADTPDNFQSRRPNTSFCFLDIRSPGLGDTAMYLCATSSRGQIYEQYFGPGTRLTVT.

The chain has TRBV4-1 and TRBJ2-1, with 9 bases that match TRBD2. This CDR3 contains 18 residues. With V trimmed by 0 bases and J by 4 bases, 10 bases remained unmatched. Germline CDR1 MGHRA, CDR2 YSYEKL. The CDR3 DNA reads TGCGCCAGCAGCCAAGATAGGGTAGCGGGGGACAAATACAATGAGCAGTTCTTC. It codes for CASSQDRVAGDKYNEQFF.